This TCR beta chain was sequenced in a study of T cell repertoires in cytomegalovirus infection. For this clonotype: Antigen unknown.

TCRdb recomputed calls from the reads with MiXCR, one row per CDR3 protein. The sample contains roughly 120,000 distinct CDR3 sequences, roughly a third of which appear only once. Per the germline V gene, CDR1 is SEHNR and CDR2 is FQNEAQ (reference sequence). Trimming removed 5 bases from V and 2 bases from J, with 16 bases in between. CDR3 size: 16 residues. The rearrangement joins TRBV7-9 to TRBJ2-1; D is unclear. This TCR was recovered from a human donor in good health (CMV status not recorded). Some clones in this sample may be carry-over from other donors' samples. The sample consisted of CD8+ T cells from cultured PBMCs, taken from culture after CMV antigen stimulation. CDR3 DNA sequence: TGTGCCAGCAGCACAACGGGTAGTGGAGCCTACAATGAGCAGTTCTTC. Encoded protein: CASSTTGSGAYNEQFF. The full variable domain, with the rest looked up from reference TRBV7-9 and TRBJ2-1, is DTGVSQNPRHKITKRGQNVTFRCDPISEHNRLYWYRQTLGQGPEFLTYFQNEAQLEKSRLLSDRFSAERPKGSFSTLEIQRTEQGDSAMYLCASSTTGSGAYNEQFFGPGTRLTVL.